The 3 T cell receptor beta chains given below trace back to one sample, sequenced in a study of OX40 agonist ivuxolimab in advanced cancers. Assay used: immunoSEQ multiplex PCR; TCRdb lists only in-frame clones, some missing. The sample records more than 60,000 clones, 94% being singletons. The source material was CD4+ or CD8+ T cells sorted from blood, sampled in a trial of the OX40 agonist ivuxolimab. Receptors originate from an adult with an advanced solid tumor such as melanoma, head and neck, liver or kidney cancer.

The genes are TRBV9 and TRBJ2-3, with TRBD2 matching over 12 bases. Germline V gives CDR1 SGDLS, CDR2 YYNGEE. V shed 4 bases and J 3 bases; nucleotides not matched to a gene: 6. The CDR3 totals 16 residues. CDR3 sequence (DNA): TGTGCCAGCAGCCCAAGGACTAGCGGGATAACAGATACGCAGTATTTT. This gives the protein CASSPRTSGITDTQYF.

V is TRBV6-5 and J is TRBJ1-2; D may be TRBD1 (5 bases). Trimming took 0 bases from V and 10 from J, leaving 18 bases between them. The CDR3 totals 15 residues. Germline assignment: CDR1 MNHEY and CDR2 SVGAGI. This chain's CDR3 is CASSYSGTRDSDYTF. The CDR3 nucleotides are TGTGCCAGCAGTTACTCGGGGACCAGGGATTCTGACTACACCTTC.

This clone was counted a few times. The chain combines TRBV10-1 with TRBJ2-1, with 9 positions matching TRBD1. The CDR3 is 14 amino acids. Trimming took 2 bases from V and 8 from J; bases not matched to a gene: 4. Germline V gene lookup returns CDR1 WNHNN and CDR2 SYGVQD (reference sequence). The CDR3 sequence: CASSEDRGSDEQFF. CDR3 bases: TGCGCCAGCAGTGAGGACAGGGGGAGCGATGAGCAGTTCTTC.